This T cell receptor (beta chain) was observed in a study of PD-1 blockade in classical Hodgkin lymphoma. General study points: Compared with healthy donors, newly diagnosed patients reportedly showed lower baseline TCR diversity.

Relapse after autologous stem cell transplantation occurred in every patient, and brentuximab vedotin exposure varied. With respect to this clone: Antigen specificity is unknown.

Measured with immunoSEQ multiplex PCR; TCRdb has only the in-frame clones, and not every one. The profile shows a few thousand clones, around 60% of them singletons. The ends lost 10 bases at V and 4 bases at J; junction bases unmatched: 17. This CDR3 comprises 18 residues. CDR1 MDHEN and CDR2 SYDVKM come from the germline V gene. The chain carries TRBV28 and TRBJ2-3; TRBD2 agrees at 13 bases. The input for sequencing was peripheral blood mononuclear cells (PBMCs), taken before the second cycle of nivolumab. The receptor's source is a human donor with classical Hodgkin lymphoma. DNA for the CDR3: TGTGCCACTATAAAGCCGGGACTAGCGGGATGTTTAGCAGATACGCAGTATTTT. It yields the protein CATIKPGLAGCLADTQYF.